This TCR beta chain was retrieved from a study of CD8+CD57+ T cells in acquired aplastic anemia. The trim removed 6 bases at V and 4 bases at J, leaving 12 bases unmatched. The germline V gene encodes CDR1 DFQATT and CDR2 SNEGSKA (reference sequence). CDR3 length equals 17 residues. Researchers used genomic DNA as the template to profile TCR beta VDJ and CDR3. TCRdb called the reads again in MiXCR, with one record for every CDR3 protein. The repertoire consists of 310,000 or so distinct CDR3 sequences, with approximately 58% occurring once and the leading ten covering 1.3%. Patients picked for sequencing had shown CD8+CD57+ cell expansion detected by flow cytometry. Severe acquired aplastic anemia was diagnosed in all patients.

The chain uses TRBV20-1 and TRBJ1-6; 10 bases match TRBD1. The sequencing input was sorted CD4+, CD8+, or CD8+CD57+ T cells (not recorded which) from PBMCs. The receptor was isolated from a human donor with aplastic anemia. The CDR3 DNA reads TGCAGTGCCCAGCCGGGACAGGGGAGCCAGTATAATTCACCCCTCCACTTT. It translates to CSAQPGQGSQYNSPLHF.